Listed below are T cell receptor beta chains from one sample, sequenced in a study of patients and donors after allogeneic stem cell transplantation. From the RT-PCR reads, TCRdb called clonotypes with MiXCR, one entry per CDR3 protein. The data hold about a million distinct CDR3 sequences, with about a sixth observed a single time. Sequenced: blood, either unsorted or a sorted T cell fraction (not recorded which). These receptors originate from a human donor who was either an allogeneic HSCT recipient or a stem cell or donor lymphocyte infusion donor (not recorded which). It is not recorded whose cells these are; they may come from a transplant donor. The CDR3 runs from the conserved cysteine through the conserved F or W. D genes are given only for firm matches. Size is stated for part of the rows, as once, few or many counts, or as a class when the clone is expanded.

clone_size | j_call | d_call | v_call | cdr3_nt | cdr3_aa
. | TRBJ1-6 | . | TRBV7-2 | TGTGCCAGCAGCTTAGTTGGCAGGGCGAATTCACCCCTCCACTTT | CASSLVGRANSPLHF
few | TRBJ2-3 | . | TRBV12-3/TRBV12-4 | TGTGCCAGCAGCTATTTTGGGCGCCGCACAGATACGCAGTATTTT | CASSYFGRRTDTQYF
. | TRBJ1-1 | TRBD1 | TRBV7-2 | TGTGCCAGCAGCTTAGAACAGGGGGCGCCCACTGAAGCTTTCTTT | CASSLEQGAPTEAFF
. | TRBJ1-3 | TRBD1 | TRBV11-1 | TGTGCCAGCAGCTTAGCCGGGACAGGGGGCGCCTCTGGAAACACCATATATTTT | CASSLAGTGGASGNTIYF
. | TRBJ2-1 | . | TRBV2 | TGTGCCAGCAGTGAAGGGAGCAGTTTGGCAGGGGCCTTTAATGAGCAGTTCTTC | CASSEGSSLAGAFNEQFF
. | TRBJ2-2 | . | TRBV7-9 | TGTGCCAGCAGCTTAACTCCCGGCAGAGCGAACACCGGGGAGCTGTTTTTT | CASSLTPGRANTGELFF
few | TRBJ2-3 | . | TRBV6-5 | TGTGCCAGCAGTTACTCGGAGATAGCGAGCACAGATACGCAGTATTTT | CASSYSEIASTDTQYF
many | TRBJ1-4 | . | TRBV15 | TGTGCCACCAGCAGACCGAGGGTGGGCGAAAAACTGTTTTTT | CATSRPRVGEKLFF
many | TRBJ2-1 | . | TRBV10-3 | TGTGCCACGCCGCGTTGCGGTCCATACAATGAGCAGTTCTTC | CATPRCGPYNEQFF
once | TRBJ2-3 | TRBD1 | TRBV19 | TGTGCCAGTCGACAGGGTGAGAGGACAGATACGCAGTATTTT | CASRQGERTDTQYF
. | TRBJ1-3 | . | TRBV9 | TGTGCCAGCAGTCTGACCATTGGAAACACCATATATTTT | CASSLTIGNTIYF
. | TRBJ1-2 | . | TRBV5-6 | TGTGCCAGCAGCAAGGGCCAAATCCTTAACTATGGCTACACCTTC | CASSKGQILNYGYTF
. | TRBJ2-5 | TRBD2 | TRBV3-1 | TGTGCCAGCAGCCACTCAGCGGGAGGTCGAGAGACCCAGTACTTC | CASSHSAGGRETQYF
few | TRBJ1-2 | . | TRBV7-2 | TGTGCCAGCAGTCCCTCTCGGGGCGGGACCAGCTATGGCTACACCTTC | CASSPSRGGTSYGYTF
. | TRBJ2-3 | . | TRBV9 | TGTGCCAGCAGCGTGGCAGGGGAAGATACGCAGTATTTT | CASSVAGEDTQYF
few | TRBJ2-5 | TRBD2 | TRBV7-8 | TGTGCCAGCAGCTTAGGCGGGAGAACCTCCGGGGAGACCCAGTACTTC | CASSLGGRTSGETQYF
few | TRBJ2-7 | . | TRBV15 | TGTGCCACCACCGGGGACACACATCCCTACGAGCAGTACTTC | CATTGDTHPYEQYF
few | TRBJ2-1 | . | TRBV6-2/TRBV6-3 | TGTGCCAGCAGTTTGAGGCCTAGCCATGAGCAGTTCTTC | CASSLRPSHEQFF
. | TRBJ1-4 | TRBD1 | TRBV5-1 | TGCGCCAGCAGCATTACAGGGGGCGCAGAGGAAAAACTGTTTTTT | CASSITGGAEEKLFF
. | TRBJ2-4 | . | TRBV21-1 | TGTGCCAGCAGCTTCCTAACTGGGTTAATTCAGTACTTC | CASSFLTGLIQYF
. | TRBJ1-1 | . | TRBV30 | TGTGCCTGGAGGGGGGGGCAGGGCCGAACTGAAGCTTTCTTT | CAWRGGQGRTEAFF
. | TRBJ1-6 | TRBD1 | TRBV5-8 | TGTGCCAGCAGCTCGACAGGGGGCAGACATTCACCCCTCCACTTT | CASSSTGGRHSPLHF
few | TRBJ2-7 | . | TRBV29-1 | TGCAGCGTTGAAGCCAGCGGTCCCTCCTACGAGCAGTACTTC | CSVEASGPSYEQYF
few | TRBJ2-7 | . | TRBV12-3/TRBV12-4 | TGTGCCAGCAGTTTTGTTCTTCCCTACGAGCAGTACTTC | CASSFVLPYEQYF
few | TRBJ1-5 | . | TRBV18 | TGTGCCAGCTCACTCGGGGGCCGACAGAGCAATCAGCCCCAGCATTTT | CASSLGGRQSNQPQHF
. | TRBJ2-5 | TRBD2 | TRBV28 | TGTGCCAGCCGGGGGGGAGGGCGATGGGAGACCCAGTACTTC | CASRGGGRWETQYF
. | TRBJ1-2 | . | TRBV7-9 | TGTGCCAGCAGCACCCCTACTTGGGGGACTGGCTACACCTTC | CASSTPTWGTGYTF
. | TRBJ1-5 | TRBD1 | TRBV12-3/TRBV12-4 | TGTGCCAGCAGTGCTAGGACAGGGACAATGATCAATCAGCCCCAGCATTTT | CASSARTGTMINQPQHF
few | TRBJ2-7 | TRBD1 | TRBV4-1 | TGCGCCAGCAGCCAAGATCTTTCGGGACAGGGGGCCTACGAGCAGTACTTC | CASSQDLSGQGAYEQYF
. | TRBJ2-3 | . | TRBV6-1 | TGTGCCAGCAGGGGGGCAGTGAGCACAGATACGCAGTATTTT | CASRGAVSTDTQYF
. | TRBJ2-7 | . | TRBV25-1 | TGTGCCAGCAGACAGGGTTCCGAGCAGTACTTC | CASRQGSEQYF
once | TRBJ2-2 | . | TRBV20-1 | TGCAGTGCTAGAGATGGTAGAGACACAACCGGGGAGCTGTTTTTT | CSARDGRDTTGELFF
few | TRBJ1-1 | TRBD1 | TRBV12-3/TRBV12-4 | TGTGCCAGCAGTTTTACAGGACAGGGGTCTGCTGAAGCTTTCTTT | CASSFTGQGSAEAFF
few | TRBJ2-1 | TRBD2 | TRBV20-1 | TGCAGTGCTAGAGATAGTGGGCTAGCGGGCTCCTACAATGAGCAGTTCTTC | CSARDSGLAGSYNEQFF
few | TRBJ1-2 | . | TRBV29-1 | TGCAGCGTTGGGCACCTTTATGGCTACACCTTC | CSVGHLYGYTF
few | TRBJ2-7 | TRBD1 | TRBV7-2 | TGTGCCAGCAGCTTATTCGGCCAGGGGGCCAGTCTCTACGAGCAGTACTTC | CASSLFGQGASLYEQYF
many | TRBJ2-7 | TRBD1 | TRBV10-3 | TGTGCCATCAGGACAGGGGGCTACGAGCAGTACTTC | CAIRTGGYEQYF
many | TRBJ2-2 | . | TRBV7-3 | TGTGCCAGCAGCCCTCACAGGGCCGGGGAGCTGTTTTTT | CASSPHRAGELFF
few | TRBJ2-2 | TRBD2 | TRBV5-1 | TGCGCCAGCAGCCCGGTAGCGGGACGCACCGGGGAGCTGTTTTTT | CASSPVAGRTGELFF
. | TRBJ2-3 | TRBD2 | TRBV7-3 | TGTGCCAGCAGCTTCAAGCGGGGGGCTTTCGGGACAGATACGCAGTATTTT | CASSFKRGAFGTDTQYF
few | TRBJ1-1 | . | TRBV6-1 | TGTGCCAGCAATGAGGTCCGAAACACTGAAGCTTTCTTT | CASNEVRNTEAFF
few | TRBJ2-1 | . | TRBV10-3 | TGTGCCATCAGTGCGCCGACCCACAATGAGCAGTTCTTC | CAISAPTHNEQFF
. | TRBJ2-7 | . | TRBV30 | TGTGCCTGGAGGGCAGGCATACCCTACGAGCAGTACTTC | CAWRAGIPYEQYF